This T cell receptor (beta chain) emerged from a study of cytomegalovirus exposure and HLA in healthy donors (dated by TCRdb to about 2017). For the study in its entirety: According to an earlier analysis of 587 of the donors, 150 million to 200 million T cells yielded 117 million unique TCR beta sequences and 276 Gb of sequence data. Every repertoire in the discovery cohort had been generated on one and the same sequencing platform. The study aimed to test whether signatures of past pathogen exposure could be identified by cataloging public T cell receptors. A later analysis re-examined previously published TCR beta repertoires from roughly 720 donors and added high-resolution HLA genotyping to investigate patterns of TCR occurrence. Donor age, sex, ethnicity and CMV serostatus were compiled alongside the repertoire data. Along with the roughly 700-subject first cohort, a separate validation cohort of over a hundred different subjects was used. The later analysis used no new phenotypic data to find candidate immune exposures, relying instead on TCR beta sequences and their occurrence across donors. HLA typing covered class I and class II loci at four-digit resolution. The study profiled the T cell repertoires of hundreds of subjects by immunosequencing and related them to cytomegalovirus serostatus. Roughly 320 gigabases of sequencing data and around 80 million unique TCR sequences made up an early release that covered fewer than 650 HLA-typed donors. A later genetic analysis used genome-wide SNP genotypes for about 60% of the roughly 670 donors, treating that subset as a discovery cohort. Typing coverage differed by locus: A, B, C, DRB1 and DQB1 were typed in roughly 620-640 donors, DQA1 in approximately 520, DPA1 in approximately 610, and DPB1 in roughly 450. An earlier analysis of some 600 of the donors applied high-throughput TCR beta sequencing to assess whether each TCR beta V gene segment acted as functional or pseudogenic. The study combined high-throughput TCR immunosequencing, statistical association of individual TCRs with disease status, and machine learning to predict cytomegalovirus infection status. Roughly five DR-DQ haplotypes were handled as single units for association and clustering, since linkage in the cohort was strong. Of the approximately 400 genotyped donors, 65% to 90% fell in the genetic ancestry cluster associated with self-reported Caucasian donors. On average, around 200,000 unique TCR beta nucleotide sequences were sequenced per donor among some 420 genotyped donors of the cohort, with around 19% of those sequences being non-productive. On the study overall, not on this receptor specifically: The presence/absence analyses assumed that sequencing depth was roughly uniform across donors, and that assumption may not be true. In a later analysis, several top co-occurrence clusters were reported to appear linked to parvovirus B19, influenza, CMV and Epstein-Barr virus. A few of the identified cytomegalovirus-associated TCR beta chains were confirmed in vitro to be specific for cytomegalovirus antigens. According to a later analysis, most CMV-associated TCR beta chains appeared to be HLA-restricted, and the HLA associations seemed to be driven largely by CMV exposure. In a later analysis, HLA-associated TCR beta chains showed more clonal expansion and lower generation probabilities than non-associated chains that were equally common. A further reported finding was that TCR beta sequences accurately predicted the HLA-A and HLA-B alleles for most subjects in the first cohort. A total of 164 TCR beta chains were listed by the study as associated with cytomegalovirus. In an earlier analysis of roughly 560 of the donors, most TCR beta V segments were observed in productive rearrangements about 90% or about 30% of the time, broadly matching IMGT annotations. Specific HLA alleles were associated with over 15,000 TCR beta sequences at a false discovery rate of 0.05 in a later analysis. Immune exposure information for the cohort was limited to CMV serostatus. A later analysis found that TCR association rates varied across HLA loci, with DRB1 alleles showing the most associated TCRs and HLA-C alleles the fewest. In a later genetic analysis, a missense DCLRE1C variant was associated with V-gene and J-gene trimming of TCR beta chains, and the association was replicated in an independent cohort. When HLA alleles, especially DR and DQ, strongly co-occurred, attributing TCR associations to individual alleles was difficult. Correlated functional status among segregating V segments might reflect linkage disequilibrium, but an unknown experimental factor could not be ruled out. Across donors, most TCR sequences were observed very rarely, whereas some public TCRs were present in many individuals. The authors suggested that the approach could potentially be generalized to other disease states and immunological phenotypes. In both the original and validation cohorts, the classifier was reported to diagnose cytomegalovirus status with high specificity and sensitivity. According to a later genetic analysis, donors in an Asian-associated ancestry cluster had fewer N-insertions in productive TCRs than the roughly 700-donor mean. HLA typing was unavailable for some donors at each locus, so association tests used only the typed subset. The earlier analysis of fewer than 750 of the donors excluded approximately 15 rarely observed V segments, including chromosome 9 orphons, because counts were too low. This cohort had only TCR beta chains sequenced, and the lack of alpha or paired-chain data limited which features could be detected. A group of highly shared sequence variants was considered likely to be a technical artifact of the sequencing pipeline.

Comments on this clone: The target of this receptor is not known. Base-call qualities are not available, and no considerably larger clone is one nucleotide away.

The protocol used for the library was the immunoSEQ multiplex PCR assay. For the multiplex PCR, a mixture combining 60 forward primers for TCR Vbeta segments and 13 reverse primers for TCR Jbeta segments was used. The CDR3 region of rearranged TCR beta genes was amplified from genomic DNA with a multiplex PCR assay. Amplified TCR beta libraries were sequenced as 87-base-pair reads on the Illumina HiSeq System. Per the original workflow: Across the 500 to 700 repertoires, a later analysis counted 60 million to 90 million unique TCR beta chains, some 11 million of which were shared by at least two donors. To remove PCR and sequencing errors, raw reads were error-corrected and collapsed into unique sequences using a nearest-neighbor algorithm that merged closely related sequences. Alignment of CDR3 sequences to IMGT reference sequences was used to assign V, D and J gene segments. For a sequence to be retained, at least a six-nucleotide match to both a V gene segment and a J gene segment was required. A rearrangement was called productive if the CDR3 had no stop codons and remained in frame with V and J, and every other rearrangement was called non-productive. CDR3 was defined by IMGT convention, running from the second conserved V-encoded cysteine to the conserved J-encoded phenylalanine. The earlier analysis of 500 to 650 of the donors excluded any sequence lacking an unambiguous match to a single V gene segment. An earlier analysis of under 750 of the donors called V segments functional above 56.7% productive rearrangements and segregating when the between-donor standard deviation exceeded 5%. To diagnose cytomegalovirus status from the catalog of TCR beta chain sequences, a statistical classification framework was built. A later analysis assigned V and J genes by comparing TCR nucleotide sequences with IMGT/GENE-DB human TR gene sequences. Using the TCRdist pipeline, a later analysis assigned CDR3 sequences along with most-parsimonious VDJ recombination scenarios. In a later analysis, every TCR beta chain was defined by the combination of its CDR3 amino acid sequence and its V-gene family, and reads without a unique V-gene family were dropped. To address suspected cross-contamination and a sequencing artifact, a later analysis removed around 600 highly shared, low-generation-probability nucleotide sequences. In a later analysis, a clonal expansion index was calculated for each public chain from normalized within-repertoire ranks of inferred template counts. In a later analysis, generation probabilities were computed using a VDJ recombination model fitted to out-of-frame rearrangements, and the results were checked against IGoR. A later analysis scored TCR-TCR, TCR-HLA and TCR-CMV co-occurrence with hypergeometric tests, applying a repertoire-size bias correction to TCR pairs. A later analysis estimated false discovery rates by permuting HLA or CMV assignments 20 times. In a later analysis, co-occurring TCRs were grouped with DBSCAN, and TCRdist sequence similarity was added when clustering was performed within HLA-allele-positive subsets. Repertoires with fewer than 30,000 or more than 120,000 public chains were left out of co-occurrence clustering, as were several repertoires with anomalous nucleotide sharing. TCRdb obtained this table from immuneACCESS and retained in-frame rearrangements with V and J assigned. These tables miss some clones; where compared with another copy, unresolved V genes account for less than half of the shortfall, and the remainder is unexplained. V and J calls and clone size are those listed in that table; D and trimming were worked out from the DNA. Across this sample there are roughly 120,000 clones, with 77% seen only once. Approximately 3.7% of the sample is held by the ten biggest clonotypes.

The cohort comprised some 730 healthy bone marrow donors. At the time of sampling, all cohort members were nominally healthy, though unrecorded immune exposures were likely present. Of the approximately 700 cohort members, roughly 300 had positive CMV serostatus and 350 to 450 had negative CMV serostatus, and CMV serostatus was not recorded for the donor. Each donor provided a peripheral blood sample, and peripheral blood mononuclear cells were used for TCR beta sequencing. Genomic DNA was extracted from the blood cell samples with the Qiagen DNeasy Blood Extraction Kit. This TCR derives from a human donor in good health. Sequenced: PBMCs.

The DNA is as follows: TGTGCCAGCAGTTCCGGGACAACCTACGAGCAGTACTTC. It encodes CASSSGTTYEQYF. The rearranged segments are TRBV6-5 and TRBJ2-7, with TRBD1 as a weak D call on 6 bases. Per the germline V gene, MNHEY is the CDR1 and SVGAGI is the CDR2. The CDR3 has 13 amino acids, counting the end cysteine and phenylalanine. The kept DNA is CDR3 alone, 39 bases in frame from the first base. V is shortened by 4 bases, J by 2 bases, and the region joining them spans 9 bases.